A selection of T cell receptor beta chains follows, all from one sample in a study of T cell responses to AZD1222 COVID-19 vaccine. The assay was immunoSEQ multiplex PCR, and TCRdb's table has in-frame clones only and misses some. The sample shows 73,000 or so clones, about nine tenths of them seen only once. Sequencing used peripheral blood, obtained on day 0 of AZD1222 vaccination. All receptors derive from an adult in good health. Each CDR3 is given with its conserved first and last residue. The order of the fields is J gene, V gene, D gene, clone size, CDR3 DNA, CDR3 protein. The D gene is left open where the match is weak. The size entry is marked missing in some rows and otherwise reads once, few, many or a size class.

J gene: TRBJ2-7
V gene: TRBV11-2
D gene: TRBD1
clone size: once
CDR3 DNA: TGTGCCAGCAGCCAAGGACAGGGTTACGAGCAGTACTTC
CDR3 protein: CASSQGQGYEQYF

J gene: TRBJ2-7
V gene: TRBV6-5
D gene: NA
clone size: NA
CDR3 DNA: TGTGCCAGCAGTTGGGAGGACGAACTATCCTACGAGCAGTACTTC
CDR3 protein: CASSWEDELSYEQYF

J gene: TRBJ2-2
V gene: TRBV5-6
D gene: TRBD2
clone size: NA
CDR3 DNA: TGTGCCAGCAGCCTGACTAGCGGGTTAAACACCGGGGAGCTGTTTTTT
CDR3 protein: CASSLTSGLNTGELFF

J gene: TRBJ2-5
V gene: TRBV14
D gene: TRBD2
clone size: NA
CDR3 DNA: TGTGCCAGCAGCCAAGGACTAGCTGAGACCCAGTACTTC
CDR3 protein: CASSQGLAETQYF

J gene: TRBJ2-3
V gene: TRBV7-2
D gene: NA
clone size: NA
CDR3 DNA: TGTGCCAGCAGCGACGGACGCTCCTGGGCGCAGTATTTT
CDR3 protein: CASSDGRSWAQYF

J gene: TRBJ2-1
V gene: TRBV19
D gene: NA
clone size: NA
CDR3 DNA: TGTGCCAGTAGTATAGCTGGCGGGGCTTACAATGAGCAGTTCTTC
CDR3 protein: CASSIAGGAYNEQFF

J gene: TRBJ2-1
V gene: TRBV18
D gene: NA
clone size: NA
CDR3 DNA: TGTGCCAGCGGCCGGTTAGCTCTATCCTACAATGAGCAGTTCTTC
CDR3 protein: CASGRLALSYNEQFF

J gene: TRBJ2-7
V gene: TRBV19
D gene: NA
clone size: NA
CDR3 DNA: TGTGCCAGTAGTACCGGACTTTTCGGCGAGCAGTACTTC
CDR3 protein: CASSTGLFGEQYF

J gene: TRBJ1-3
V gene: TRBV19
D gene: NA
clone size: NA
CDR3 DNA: TGTGCCAGTCTCAGTTCGGGAAACACCATATATTTT
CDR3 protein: CASLSSGNTIYF

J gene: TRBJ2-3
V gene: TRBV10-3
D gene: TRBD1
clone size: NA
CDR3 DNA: TGTGCCATCAGTGTTCGGGGACAGGGGGGAAAGGATACGCAGTATTTT
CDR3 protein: CAISVRGQGGKDTQYF

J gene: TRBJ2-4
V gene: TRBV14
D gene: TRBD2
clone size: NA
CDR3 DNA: TGTGCCAGCAGCCAAACGGGAGGGCCGTCCAAAAACATTCAGTACTTC
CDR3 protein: CASSQTGGPSKNIQYF

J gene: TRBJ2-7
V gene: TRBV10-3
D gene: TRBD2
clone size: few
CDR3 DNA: TGTGCCATCAGTGCGACTAGCGGGAGCCTCGAGCAGTACTTC
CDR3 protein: CAISATSGSLEQYF

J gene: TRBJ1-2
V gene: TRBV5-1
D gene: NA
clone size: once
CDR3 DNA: TGCGCCAGCAGCTTGGCCCCGGGCCGAGCGTATGGCTACACCTTC
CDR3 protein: CASSLAPGRAYGYTF

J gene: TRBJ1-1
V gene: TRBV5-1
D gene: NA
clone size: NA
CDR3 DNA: TGCGCCAGCAGCTTGGCGGGGGGGGCGAGTACTGAAGCTTTCTTT
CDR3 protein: CASSLAGGASTEAFF

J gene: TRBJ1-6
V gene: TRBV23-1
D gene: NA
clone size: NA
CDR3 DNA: TGCGCCAGCAGAGAGAGCTCCTATAATTCACCCCTCCACTTT
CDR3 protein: CASRESSYNSPLHF

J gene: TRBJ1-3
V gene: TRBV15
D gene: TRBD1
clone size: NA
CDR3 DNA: TGTGCCACCAGCAGACCCGGGACAGCTGGAAACACCATATATTTT
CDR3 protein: CATSRPGTAGNTIYF

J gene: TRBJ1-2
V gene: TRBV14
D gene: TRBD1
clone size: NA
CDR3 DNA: TGTGCCAGCAGCCCCCGATTCACGACAGGGGGTGGCTACACCTTC
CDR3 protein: CASSPRFTTGGGYTF

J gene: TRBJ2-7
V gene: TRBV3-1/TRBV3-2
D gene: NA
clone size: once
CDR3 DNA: TGTGCCAGCAGCACCGGGCAGGCCCTTTCCTACGAGCAGTACTTC
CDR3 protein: CASSTGQALSYEQYF

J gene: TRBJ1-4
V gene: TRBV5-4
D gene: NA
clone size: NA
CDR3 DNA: TGTGCCAGCAGCTTGGCACTACAGGGAACTAATGAAAAACTGTTTTTT
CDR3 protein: CASSLALQGTNEKLFF

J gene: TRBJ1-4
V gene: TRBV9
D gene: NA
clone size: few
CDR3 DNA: TGTGCCAGCAGCTCCGGGTCGAAGGTGAATGAAAAACTGTTTTTT
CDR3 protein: CASSSGSKVNEKLFF

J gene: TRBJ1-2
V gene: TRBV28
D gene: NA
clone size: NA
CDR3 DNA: TGTGCCAGCAGTACCGAAGGGGGGGTAATCTATGGCTACACCTTC
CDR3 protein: CASSTEGGVIYGYTF

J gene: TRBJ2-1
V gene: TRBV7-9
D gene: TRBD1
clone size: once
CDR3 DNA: TGTGCCAGCAGCCCGCCGACAGGGCATGAGCAGTTCTTC
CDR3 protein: CASSPPTGHEQFF

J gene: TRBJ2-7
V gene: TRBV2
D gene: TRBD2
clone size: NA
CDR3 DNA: TGTGCCAGCCACCCAGGGGGACTAGCGGGTGTCGAGCAGTACTTC
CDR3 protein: CASHPGGLAGVEQYF

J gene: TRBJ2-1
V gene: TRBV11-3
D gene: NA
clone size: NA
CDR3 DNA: TGTGCCAGCAGCTTAGGGCGTTCGGGGGGCCCCAATGAGCAGTTCTTC
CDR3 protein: CASSLGRSGGPNEQFF

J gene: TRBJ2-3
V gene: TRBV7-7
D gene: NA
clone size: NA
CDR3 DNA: TGTGCCAGCAGCCCCGGAAGATTGAGCACAGATACGCAGTATTTT
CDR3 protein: CASSPGRLSTDTQYF

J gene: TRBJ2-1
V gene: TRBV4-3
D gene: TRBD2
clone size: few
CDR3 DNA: TGCGCCAGCAGCCAAGGACTAGCGGGGGGTCGATATGAGCAGTTCTTC
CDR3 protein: CASSQGLAGGRYEQFF

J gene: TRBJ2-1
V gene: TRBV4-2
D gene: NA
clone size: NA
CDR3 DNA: TGTGCCAGCAGCCAAGAGCTCGGCCCGCGGGATGAGCAGTTCTTC
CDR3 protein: CASSQELGPRDEQFF

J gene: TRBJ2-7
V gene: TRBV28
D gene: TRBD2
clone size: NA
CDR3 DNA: TGTGCCAGCAGTTTGGGACTAGCGGGAGACTACGAGCAGTACTTC
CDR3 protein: CASSLGLAGDYEQYF

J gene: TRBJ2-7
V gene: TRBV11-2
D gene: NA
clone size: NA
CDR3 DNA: TGTGCCAGCAGTCACGGGAGTACCTACGAGCAGTACTTC
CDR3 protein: CASSHGSTYEQYF

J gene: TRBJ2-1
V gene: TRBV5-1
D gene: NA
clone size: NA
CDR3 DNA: TGCGCCAGCATCCAGACTGCAGGCGACAATGAGCAGTTCTTC
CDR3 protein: CASIQTAGDNEQFF

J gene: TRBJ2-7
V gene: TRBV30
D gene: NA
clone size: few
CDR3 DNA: TGTGCCTGGAGTGTATTTCGGGACACATCCTACGAGCAGTACTTC
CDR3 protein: CAWSVFRDTSYEQYF

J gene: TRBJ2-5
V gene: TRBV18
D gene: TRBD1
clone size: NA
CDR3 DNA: TGTGCCAGCTCACCACCCGGGACAGGAGTTATGGAGACCCAGTACTTC
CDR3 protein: CASSPPGTGVMETQYF

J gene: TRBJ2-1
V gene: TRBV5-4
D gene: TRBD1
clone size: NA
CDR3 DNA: TGTGCCAGCAGCTCAAAGACAGGGGGCTTCTACAATGAGCAGTTCTTC
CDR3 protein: CASSSKTGGFYNEQFF

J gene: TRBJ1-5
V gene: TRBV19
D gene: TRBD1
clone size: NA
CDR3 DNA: TGTGCCAGTAGTACCCATTGGACAGGGGAGAGCAATCAGCCCCAGCATTTT
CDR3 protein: CASSTHWTGESNQPQHF

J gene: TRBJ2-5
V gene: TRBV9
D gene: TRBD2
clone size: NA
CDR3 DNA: TGTGCCAGCACCCCAGGACTAGCGGGAGAGGGGAGAGAGACCCAGTACTTC
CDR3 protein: CASTPGLAGEGRETQYF

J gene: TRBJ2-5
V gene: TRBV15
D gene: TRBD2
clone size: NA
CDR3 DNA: TGTGCCACCAGCTTCCGGATCACTAGCGGGGGTGAGACCCAGTACTTC
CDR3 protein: CATSFRITSGGETQYF

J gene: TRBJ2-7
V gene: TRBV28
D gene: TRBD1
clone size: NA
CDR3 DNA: TGTGCCAGCAGTTCCCATCAGGGACAGAAATACGAGCAGTACTTC
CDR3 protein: CASSSHQGQKYEQYF

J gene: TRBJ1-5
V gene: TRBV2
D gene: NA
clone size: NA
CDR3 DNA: TGTGCCAGCAGTCGCGGGACTCATAGCAATCAGCCCCAGCATTTT
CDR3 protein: CASSRGTHSNQPQHF

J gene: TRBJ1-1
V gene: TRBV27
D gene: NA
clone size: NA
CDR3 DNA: TGTGCCAGCGGCGAACCGGGACTAAAACCTGAGGAAGCTTTCTTT
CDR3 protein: CASGEPGLKPEEAFF

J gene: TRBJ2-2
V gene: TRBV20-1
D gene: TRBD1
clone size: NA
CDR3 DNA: TGCAGTGCAGGGGGCCCCGGGGAGCTGTTTTTT
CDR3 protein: CSAGGPGELFF

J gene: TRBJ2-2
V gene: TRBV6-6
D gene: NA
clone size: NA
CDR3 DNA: TGTGCCATCAGAACTATGGCCGGGGAGCTGTTTTTT
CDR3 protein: CAIRTMAGELFF

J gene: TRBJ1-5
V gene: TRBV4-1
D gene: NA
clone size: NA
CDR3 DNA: TGCGCCAGCAGCCAAGTAGGCAGGGGACGCAATCAGCCCCAGCATTTT
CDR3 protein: CASSQVGRGRNQPQHF

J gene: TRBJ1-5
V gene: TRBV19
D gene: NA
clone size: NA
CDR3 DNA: TGTGCCAGTACGCGGACAGATAATAGCAATCAGCCCCAGCATTTT
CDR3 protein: CASTRTDNSNQPQHF

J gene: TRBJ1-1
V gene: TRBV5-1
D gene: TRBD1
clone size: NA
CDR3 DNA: TGCGCCAGCAGCTTGGGACAGGGGGCGAACACTGAAGCTTTCTTT
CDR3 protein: CASSLGQGANTEAFF

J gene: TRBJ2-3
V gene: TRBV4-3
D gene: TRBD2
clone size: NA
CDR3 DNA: TGCGCCAGCAGCGAAGGGGGACTAGCGGGGTCAGATACGCAGTATTTT
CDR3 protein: CASSEGGLAGSDTQYF

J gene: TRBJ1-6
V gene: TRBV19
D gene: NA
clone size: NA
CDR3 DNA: TGTGCCAGTAGGAACACCGGGACTTCAAATTCACCCCTCCACTTT
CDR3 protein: CASRNTGTSNSPLHF

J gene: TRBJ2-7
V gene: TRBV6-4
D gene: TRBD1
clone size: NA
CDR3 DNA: TGTGCCAAATCAGTGGGACAGGGAGATGACGAGCAGTACTTC
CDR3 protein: CAKSVGQGDDEQYF

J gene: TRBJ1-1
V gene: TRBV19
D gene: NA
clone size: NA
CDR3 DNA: TGTGCCAGTAGTATATCCCCCTACACTGAAGCTTTCTTT
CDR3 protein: CASSISPYTEAFF